The 30 T cell receptor beta chains listed next were all sequenced from one sample in a study of cytomegalovirus exposure and HLA in healthy donors (dated by TCRdb to the late 2010s). Preparation of the library involved the immunoSEQ multiplex PCR assay. Here the immuneACCESS table is served through TCRdb, limited to in-frame sequences with V and J called. Missing clones are a known gap in these copies; in checked studies unresolved V genes cover under half, and the rest lacks a known reason. This sample gives hundreds of thousands of clones in total; around four fifths of them show up just once. The ten largest account for less than 7% of the sample. The specimen was PBMCs. Every receptor here comes from a woman aged 18 to 35 in good health and CMV-seronegative.

The chain combines TRBV28 with TRBJ2-3; D gene ambiguous. CDR3 length: 13 amino acids. The V gene lost 5 bases and the J gene lost 3 bases, with 9 bases spanning the gap. Germline CDR1 MDHEN, CDR2 SYDVKM. The CDR3 DNA reads TGTGCCAGCAGTCTCCCTACTACAGATACGCAGTATTTT. Protein sequence: CASSLPTTDTQYF.

This chain uses TRBV7-8 with TRBJ2-1, with TRBD2 matching over 16 bases. The length of the CDR3 is 22 residues. The J segment lost 0 bases and the V segment lost 5 bases, leaving 16 bases of the junction unmatched. The germline V gene encodes CDR1 SGHVS and CDR2 FQNEAQ. In DNA, the CDR3 is TGTGCCAGCAGCCTACGACAGACGGGACTAGCGGGAGGGCCGTCCTCCTACAATGAGCAGTTCTTC. Residues: CASSLRQTGLAGGPSSYNEQFF.

V usage is TRBV27 and J usage is TRBJ2-1; TRBD1 is a possible D gene (6 bases). The germline V gene has CDR1 MNHEY and CDR2 SMNVEV (reference sequence). V lost 4 bases, J lost 0 bases, and 13 bases lay in between. The length of the CDR3 is 16 residues. CDR3 residues: CASSWTVESSYNEQFF. DNA for the CDR3: TGTGCCAGCAGTTGGACAGTTGAGAGCTCCTACAATGAGCAGTTCTTC.

This sequence joins TRBV18 and TRBJ1-6; 10 bases are shared with TRBD1. Losses at the gene ends were 0 bases for V and 9 bases for J; bases not matched to a gene: 5. This CDR3 spans 16 amino acids. The germline V gene encodes CDR1 KGHSH and CDR2 LQKENI. The DNA of the CDR3 is TGTGCCAGCTCACCACCGGGACAGGGGTCGACTTCACCCCTCCACTTT. Translated: CASSPPGQGSTSPLHF.

The chain carries TRBV5-6 and TRBJ1-2; 10 bases match TRBD1. The CDR3 runs to 17 residues. Germline values: CDR1 SGHDT, CDR2 YYEEEE. With 4 bases clipped from V and 5 bases from J, the junction kept 14 bases outside the gene matches. CDR3 sequence: CASSPLSRDRGGYGYTF. CDR3 bases: TGTGCCAGCAGCCCGCTTAGCCGGGACAGGGGAGGGTATGGCTACACCTTC.

The chain uses TRBV5-6 and TRBJ1-2; no clear D. Germline V gives CDR1 SGHDT, CDR2 YYEEEE. The V gene lost 0 bases and the J gene lost 2 bases, with 11 bases spanning the gap. The CDR3 contains 15 residues. The CDR3 loop reads CASSLEVRFNYGYTF. CDR3 bases: TGTGCCAGCAGCTTGGAAGTCAGGTTCAACTATGGCTACACCTTC.

With regard to this clone: The sample has other DNA sequences that encode this CDR3 too. The rearrangement uses TRBV27 and TRBJ1-1; a possible D gene is TRBD1 (6 bases). Germline loops: CDR1 MNHEY, CDR2 SMNVEV (reference sequence). The CDR3 has 13 residues. Trimming shortened V by 4 bases and J by 4 bases, and 10 bases separated the two germline ends. The CDR3 DNA is TGTGCCAGCAGTTCAGGGGTGGGCACTGAAGCTTTCTTT. As protein: CASSSGVGTEAFF.

The genes are TRBV9 and TRBJ2-2; D ambiguous. In germline, CDR1 is SGDLS, CDR2 YYNGEE. The V and J ends lost 1 base and 7 bases respectively, with 8 bases between them. The CDR3 length is 13 residues. The CDR3 is CASSVILSGELFF. The CDR3 DNA is TGTGCCAGCAGCGTAATCCTCAGCGGGGAGCTGTTTTTT.

The genes are TRBV5-1 and TRBJ1-3; D is unresolved. Germline assignment: CDR1 SGHRS and CDR2 YFSETQ. The CDR3 is made up of 14 amino acids. Trimming stripped 0 bases from V and 4 bases from J, with 8 bases between. CDR3 protein: CASSLEGYGNTIYF. The CDR3 DNA reads TGCGCCAGCAGCTTGGAGGGTTACGGAAACACCATATATTTT.

The rearrangement joins TRBV6-6 to TRBJ2-3; TRBD1 matches at 11 bases. The CDR3 is made up of 15 amino acids. The V and J ends lost 4 bases and 3 bases, in that order; junction bases with no gene match: 3. Germline V gene lookup returns CDR1 MNHNY and CDR2 SVGAGI (reference sequence). CDR3 amino acids: CASSWTGGLTDTQYF. CDR3 nucleotides: TGTGCCAGCAGTTGGACAGGGGGCTTGACAGATACGCAGTATTTT.

Written as DNA, the CDR3 is TGTGCCAGCAGTTACGGAAGGACAGGAACTGAAGCTTTCTTT. Its protein is CASSYGRTGTEAFF. The chain uses TRBV6-5 and TRBJ1-1; 7 nucleotides agree with TRBD1. The CDR3 runs to 14 residues. Germline-derived CDR1 and CDR2 are MNHEY and SVGAGI. V gave up 2 bases and J gave up 5 bases; unmatched junction bases: 5.

This chain joins TRBV18 and TRBJ2-7; a weak D match, TRBD2 (7 bases). Germline CDR1 reads KGHSH; CDR2 reads LQKENI. The V and J ends lost 3 bases and 6 bases respectively, with 15 bases between them. The CDR3 consists of 14 residues. Here the CDR3 reads CASSPTGRGPEQYF. DNA of the CDR3: TGTGCCAGCTCACCCACCGGGCGGGGGCCCGAGCAGTACTTC.

The rearrangement joins TRBV7-3 to TRBJ2-3, with 7 bases lining up with TRBD2. Germline V gene lookup returns CDR1 SGHTA and CDR2 FQGTGA. J lost 6 bases, V lost 5 bases, and 11 bases had no gene match. The CDR3 consists of 15 residues. The CDR3 DNA is TGTGCCAGCAGCCCCCAGCGGGGAGCATCTGATACGCAGTATTTT. This encodes CASSPQRGASDTQYF.

The J gene is TRBJ2-7, the V gene TRBV9, with 7 bases lining up with TRBD1. Germline-derived CDR1 and CDR2 are SGDLS and YYNGEE. CDR3 length equals 14 residues. J lost 5 bases, V lost 4 bases, and 9 bases had no gene match. CDR3 region: CASSTRQGGNEQYF. In DNA, the CDR3 is TGTGCCAGCAGCACTAGACAGGGTGGGAACGAGCAGTACTTC.

The chain joins TRBV7-2 to TRBJ1-5, with D unclear. Trimming left V 5 bases short and J 5 bases short, with 10 bases between. Germline lookup yields CDR1 SGHTA and CDR2 FQGNSA. CDR3 length equals 13 residues. DNA for the CDR3: TGTGCCAGCAGCACAATCCGGGATCAGCCCCAGCATTTT. It specifies CASSTIRDQPQHF.

The chain combines TRBV2 with TRBJ1-1; TRBD1 matches 9 bases. Unmatched junction bases numbered 5, after V lost 2 bases and J lost 4 bases. This CDR3 is 15 amino acids long. The germline V gene has CDR1 SNHLY and CDR2 FYNNEI. CDR3 DNA sequence: TGTGCCAGCAGTGAATATGGGGACAGGGCCACTGAAGCTTTCTTT. This encodes CASSEYGDRATEAFF.

CDR3 loop: CASSVQGNYGYTF. The CDR3, as DNA: TGTGCCAGCAGTGTCCAGGGGAACTATGGCTACACCTTC. The chain employs TRBV7-9 and TRBJ1-2; the D gene is possibly TRBD1 (6 bases). Between the trimmed V and J ends, which lost 6 bases and 2 bases, there was a span of 10 bases. Germline loops: CDR1 SEHNR, CDR2 FQNEAQ (reference sequence). The CDR3 contains 13 residues.

The chain uses TRBV7-2 and TRBJ2-5, with TRBD2 matching over 8 bases. Unmatched junction bases numbered 11, after V lost 4 bases and J lost 7 bases. CDR1 SGHTA and CDR2 FQGNSA come from the germline V gene. CDR3 size: 15 residues. The CDR3 nucleotides are TGTGCCAGCAGCTCCACTAGCGGTTCATCAGGGACCCAGTACTTC. Translated: CASSSTSGSSGTQYF.

The chain carries TRBV6-1 and TRBJ1-4; D ambiguous. The CDR3 length is 12 residues. V lost 3 bases and J lost 8, with 7 bases in between. Germline V gene lookup returns CDR1 MNHNS and CDR2 SASEGT. CDR3 residues: CASSDLQEKLFF. The CDR3 nucleotides read TGTGCCAGCAGTGACCTACAGGAAAAACTGTTTTTT.

The chain joins TRBV11-2 to TRBJ1-2; D is perhaps TRBD1 (6 bases). Germline V CDR1 and CDR2: SGHAT, FQNNGV. The V end was cut by 8 bases, the J end by 7 bases, with 23 bases between. The CDR3 extends over 15 amino acids. CDR3 region: CASGGGESSQPGYTF. CDR3 in DNA: TGTGCCAGCGGGGGGGGCGAGTCATCCCAGCCTGGCTACACCTTC.

This clone has only one observation. The rearrangement uses TRBV6-5 and TRBJ1-1, with 7 positions matching TRBD1. The length of the CDR3 is 14 residues. Per the germline V gene, CDR1 is MNHEY and CDR2 is SVGAGI. The V gene end was trimmed by 11 bases and the J gene end by 5 bases; junction bases not matched to a gene: 14. Here the CDR3 DNA reads TGTGCCTCCCATTGGAGGGGGCGAGGTACTGAAGCTTTCTTT. Its translation is CASHWRGRGTEAFF.

CDR3 DNA: TGTGCCAGCAGTGGGCAGATAGGGAGTAATCAGCCCCAGCATTTT. Translated, it gives CASSGQIGSNQPQHF. This chain links TRBV25-1 with TRBJ1-5; D is uncertain. CDR1 and CDR2 from the germline V gene are MGHDK and SYGVNS. V lost 4 bases to trimming and J lost 4 bases, with 14 bases between them. The CDR3 is made up of 15 amino acids. The whole variable domain, filled in from reference TRBV25-1 and TRBJ1-5, reads EADIYQTPRYLVIGTGKKITLECSQTMGHDKMYWYQQDPGMELHLIHYSYGVNSTEKGDLSSESTVSRIRTEHFPLTLESARPSHTSQYLCASSGQIGSNQPQHFGDGTRLSIL.

The J gene is TRBJ2-1, the V gene TRBV2; TRBD2 aligns across 12 bases. The CDR3 loop spans 18 amino acids. Per germline, CDR1 SNHLY and CDR2 FYNNEI. V dropped 1 base and J dropped 6; count of bases not matched to a gene: 10. For the CDR3, the DNA is TGTGCCAGCAGTGAAGAAGGACTAGCGGGGACCACGGGCAATGAGCAGTTCTTC. Its protein is CASSEEGLAGTTGNEQFF.

The genes are TRBV5-1 and TRBJ2-3; no firm D call. The CDR3 has 16 residues. The V gene's germline CDR1 is SGHRS and CDR2 YFSETQ. The V gene lost 4 bases and the J gene lost 0 bases, with 15 bases spanning the gap. CDR3 in amino acids: CASSPTATESTDTQYF. CDR3 nucleotide sequence: TGCGCCAGCAGCCCAACGGCAACGGAAAGCACAGATACGCAGTATTTT.

Only one count was recorded for this clone. This may arise from a read error, as a much more abundant clone is one base away. The CDR3 region is CASSRTSGSTDTQYF. The CDR3 DNA reads as TGTGCCAGCAGCCGGACTAGCGGGAGCACAGATACGCAGTATTTT. The gene calls are TRBV7-6 and TRBJ2-3; 11 bases are shared with TRBD2. Germline V gives CDR1 SGHVS, CDR2 FNYEAQ. J was trimmed by 0 bases and V by 5 bases; bases with no gene match: 1. The CDR3 runs to 15 residues.

V gene TRBV9 combines with J gene TRBJ1-2; no clear D gene. The germline V gene has CDR1 SGDLS and CDR2 YYNGEE. This CDR3 contains 14 residues. V was clipped by 4 bases and J by 5 bases, with 15 bases between them. The CDR3 DNA reads as TGTGCCAGCAGCTCAGGTCGCCAGTTATATGGCTACACCTTC. This translates into CASSSGRQLYGYTF.

In DNA form, the CDR3 reads TGTGCCAGCAGCCACCGGGGGGGCGTAACTGAAGCTTTCTTT. Translation: CASSHRGGVTEAFF. This chain joins TRBV6-5 and TRBJ1-1; TRBD1 might be the D (6 bases). V lost 6 bases and J 5 bases, leaving 16 bases between the germline ends. Germline CDR1 is MNHEY and CDR2 is SVGAGI. The CDR3 has 14 residues.

This rearrangement joins TRBV2 to TRBJ2-1, with a possible D match to TRBD1 (6 bases). Trimming shortened V by 6 bases and J by 1 base, and 16 bases separated the two germline ends. The CDR3 is 16 residues long. Germline V gene sequence: CDR1 SNHLY, CDR2 FYNNEI. In nucleotides, the CDR3 is TGTGCCAGCAGAAGGACAGTAAAGGGATCCTACAATGAGCAGTTCTTC. Protein sequence: CASRRTVKGSYNEQFF.

Only one count was recorded for this clone. The rearrangement joins TRBV5-1 to TRBJ1-6; tentative D call: TRBD1 (6 bases). The CDR3 has 14 amino acids. CDR1 is SGHRS and CDR2 is YFSETQ in the germline V gene. Between the trimmed V and J ends, which lost 4 bases and 3 bases, there was a span of 8 bases. The CDR3 loop reads CASSPDSYNSPLHF. The CDR3 DNA is TGCGCCAGCAGCCCGGACAGCTATAATTCACCCCTCCACTTT. Full variable domain (outside the CDR3, taken from reference TRBV5-1 and TRBJ1-6): KAGVTQTPRYLIKTRGQQVTLSCSPISGHRSVSWYQQTPGQGLQFLFEYFSETQRNKGNFPGRFSGRQFSNSRSEMNVSTLELGDSALYLCASSPDSYNSPLHFGNGTRLTVT.

This clone was seen a few times. The CDR3 DNA is TGTGCCTGGAGTGTCTTAGGGGTTGGACCCTACACCTTC. Amino acids: CAWSVLGVGPYTF. This chain joins TRBV30 and TRBJ1-2, with D tentatively TRBD1 (5 bases). CDR3 length: 13 amino acids. V was shortened by 0 bases and J by 10 bases, with 15 bases between the two germline ends. Germline lookup yields CDR1 GTSNPN and CDR2 SVGIG (reference sequence).